This TCR beta chain was captured by sequencing in a study of shared clonotypes between healthy human individuals. Study in general: In total, the donors were a couple of women and a few men aged 18 to 49.

In the sorted-subset replicate PCRs, about 190 ng DNA, 25,000 to 35,000 T cell genomes, was used. Repertoires were generated with immunoSEQ multiplex PCR, while TCRdb's copy carries only in-frame clones and drops some. This repertoire shows about 2.3 million clones, approximately 95% found once; its top ten account for 0.3% to 0.4%. Sequenced input: naive CD4+ T cells from PBMCs. Subset defined: CD45RA+ positively selected. The TCR comes from a man between 18 and 29 years old in good health. Some clones in this sample may be carry-over from other donors' samples.

CDR3 in amino acids: CASSKGPNTEAFF. CDR3 nucleotides: TGTGCCAGCAGCAAAGGACCGAACACTGAAGCTTTCTTT. This sequence joins TRBV6-1 and TRBJ1-1; no clear D. Germline V gene sequence: CDR1 MNHNS, CDR2 SASEGT. V shed 6 bases and J shed 1 base, with 9 bases lying between them. The CDR3 length is 13 residues.